The sequence of this TCR beta chain was determined in a study of T cells after yellow fever vaccination. TCRdb reanalysed the 5' RACE reads using MiXCR and keeps one entry per CDR3 protein. Seen here are roughly 260,000 distinct CDR3 sequences, roughly 13% observed once, and the top ten hold roughly 0.5%. CDR3 size: 15 residues. V lost 5 bases, J lost 9 bases, and 20 bases lay in between. CDR1 and CDR2 from the germline V gene are SGHTA and FQGNSA. The chain has TRBV7-2 and TRBJ2-1, with D unresolved. This material consisted of CD4+ T cells sorted from PBMCs, taken 45 days after the yellow fever booster vaccination. The origin of this receptor is a man aged 30 to 45 who received the YFV17D yellow fever vaccine. In DNA, the CDR3 is TGTGCCAGCAGCCCCCGTACGACCTCAGCCGTTGAGCAGTTCTTC. This sequence encodes CASSPRTTSAVEQFF.